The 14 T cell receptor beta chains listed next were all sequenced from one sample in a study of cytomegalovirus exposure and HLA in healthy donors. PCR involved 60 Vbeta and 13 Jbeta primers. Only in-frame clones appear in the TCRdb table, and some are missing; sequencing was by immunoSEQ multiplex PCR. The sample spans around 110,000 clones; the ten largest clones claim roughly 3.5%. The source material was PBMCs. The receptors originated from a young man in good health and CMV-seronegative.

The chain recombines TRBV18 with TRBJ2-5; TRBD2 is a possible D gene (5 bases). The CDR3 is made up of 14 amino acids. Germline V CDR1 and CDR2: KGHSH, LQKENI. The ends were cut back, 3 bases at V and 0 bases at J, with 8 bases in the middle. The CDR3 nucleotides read TGTGCCAGCTCACCTGGACTCAACCAAGAGACCCAGTACTTC. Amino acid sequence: CASSPGLNQETQYF.

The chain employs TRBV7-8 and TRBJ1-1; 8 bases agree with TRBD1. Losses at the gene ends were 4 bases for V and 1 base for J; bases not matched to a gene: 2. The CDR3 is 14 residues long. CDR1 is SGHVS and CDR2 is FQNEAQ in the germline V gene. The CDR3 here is CASSSGQGNTEAFF. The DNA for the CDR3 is TGTGCCAGCAGCTCCGGACAGGGGAACACTGAAGCTTTCTTT.

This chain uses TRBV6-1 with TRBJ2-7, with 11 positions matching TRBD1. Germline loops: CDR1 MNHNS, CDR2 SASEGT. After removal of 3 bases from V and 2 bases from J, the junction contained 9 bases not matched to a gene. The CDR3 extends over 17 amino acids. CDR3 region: CASSDSAGTGGTYEQYF. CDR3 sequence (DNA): TGTGCCAGCAGTGATTCGGCCGGGACAGGGGGTACCTACGAGCAGTACTTC.

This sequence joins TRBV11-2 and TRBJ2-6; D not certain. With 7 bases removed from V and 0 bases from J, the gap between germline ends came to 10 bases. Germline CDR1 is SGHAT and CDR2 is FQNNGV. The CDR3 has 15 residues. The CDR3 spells CASKPLRSGANVLTF. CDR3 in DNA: TGTGCCAGCAAGCCACTTCGCTCTGGGGCCAACGTCCTGACTTTC.

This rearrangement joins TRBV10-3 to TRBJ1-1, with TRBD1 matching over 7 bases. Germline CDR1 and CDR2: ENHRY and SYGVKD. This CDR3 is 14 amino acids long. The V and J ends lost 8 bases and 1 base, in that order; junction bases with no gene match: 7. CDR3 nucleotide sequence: TGTGCCATCCGGACAGGCCCGGCGAACACTGAAGCTTTCTTT. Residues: CAIRTGPANTEAFF.

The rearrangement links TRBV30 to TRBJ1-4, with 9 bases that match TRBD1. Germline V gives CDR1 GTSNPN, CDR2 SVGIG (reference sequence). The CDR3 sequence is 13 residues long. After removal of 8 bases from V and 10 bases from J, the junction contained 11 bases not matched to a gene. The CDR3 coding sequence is TGTGCCCTCCCACAGGGGGCCGTAGGAAAACTGTTTTTT. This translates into CALPQGAVGKLFF.

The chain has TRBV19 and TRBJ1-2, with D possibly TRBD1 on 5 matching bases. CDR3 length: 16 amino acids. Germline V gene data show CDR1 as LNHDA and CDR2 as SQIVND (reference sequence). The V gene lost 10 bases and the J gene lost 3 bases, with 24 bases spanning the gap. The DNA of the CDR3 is TGTGCCACCACCCCCTGGGCGATACAGGAAGACTATGGCTACACCTTC. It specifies CATTPWAIQEDYGYTF.

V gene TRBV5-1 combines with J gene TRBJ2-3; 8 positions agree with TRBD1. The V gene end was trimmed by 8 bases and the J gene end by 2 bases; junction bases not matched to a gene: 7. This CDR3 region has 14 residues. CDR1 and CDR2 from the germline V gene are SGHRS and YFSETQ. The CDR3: CASQPGQATDTQYF. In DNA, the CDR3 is TGCGCCAGTCAGCCGGGACAGGCCACAGATACGCAGTATTTT.

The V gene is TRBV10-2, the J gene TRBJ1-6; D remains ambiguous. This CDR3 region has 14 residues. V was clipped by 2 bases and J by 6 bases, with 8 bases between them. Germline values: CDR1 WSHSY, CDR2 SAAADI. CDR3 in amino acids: CASSEARLNSPLHF. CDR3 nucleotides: TGCGCCAGCAGTGAGGCCCGACTTAATTCACCCCTCCACTTT.

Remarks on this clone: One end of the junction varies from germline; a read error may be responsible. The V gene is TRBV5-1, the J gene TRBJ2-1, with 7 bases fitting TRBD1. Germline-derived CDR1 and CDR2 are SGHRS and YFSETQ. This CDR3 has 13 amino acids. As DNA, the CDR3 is TGCGCCAGCAGATTGGACAGGAACAATGAGCAGTTCTTC. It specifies CASRLDRNNEQFF.

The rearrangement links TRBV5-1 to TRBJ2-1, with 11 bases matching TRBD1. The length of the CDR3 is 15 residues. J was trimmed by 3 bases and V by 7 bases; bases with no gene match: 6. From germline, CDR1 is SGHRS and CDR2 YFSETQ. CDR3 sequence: CASSTGTGGYNEQFF. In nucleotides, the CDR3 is TGCGCCAGCTCCACTGGGACAGGGGGCTACAATGAGCAGTTCTTC.

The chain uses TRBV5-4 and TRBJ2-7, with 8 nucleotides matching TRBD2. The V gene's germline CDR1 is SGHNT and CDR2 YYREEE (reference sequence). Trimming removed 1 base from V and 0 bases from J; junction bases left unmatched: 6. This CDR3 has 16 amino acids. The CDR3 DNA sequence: TGTGCCAGCAGCTTGTCGGCTAGCGGGTTCTCCTACGAGCAGTACTTC. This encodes CASSLSASGFSYEQYF.

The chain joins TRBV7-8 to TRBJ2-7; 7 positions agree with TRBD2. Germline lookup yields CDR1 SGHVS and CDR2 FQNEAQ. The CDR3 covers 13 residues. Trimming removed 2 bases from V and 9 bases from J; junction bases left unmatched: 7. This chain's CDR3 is CASSLRSGRAQYF. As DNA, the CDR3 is TGTGCCAGCAGCTTAAGATCGGGGAGGGCGCAGTACTTC.

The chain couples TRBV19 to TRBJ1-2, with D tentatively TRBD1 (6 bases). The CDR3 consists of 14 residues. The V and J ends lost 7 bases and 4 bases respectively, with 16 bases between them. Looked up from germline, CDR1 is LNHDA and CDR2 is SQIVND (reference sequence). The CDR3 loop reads CASTSNGDTYGYTF. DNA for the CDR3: TGTGCCAGTACCTCCAATGGGGACACCTATGGCTACACCTTC. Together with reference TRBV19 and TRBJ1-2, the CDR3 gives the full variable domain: DGGITQSPKYLFRKEGQNVTLSCEQNLNHDAMYWYRQDPGQGLRLIYYSQIVNDFQKGDIAEGYSVSREKKESFPLTVTSAQKNPTAFYLCASTSNGDTYGYTFGSGTRLTVV.